Listed below are T cell receptor beta chains from one sample, sequenced in a study of cytomegalovirus exposure and HLA in healthy donors. Method: immunoSEQ multiplex PCR; TCRdb's copy keeps in-frame clones and lacks some. The sample records over 100,000 clones, about two thirds being singletons. Sequences were obtained from PBMCs. Receptors originate from a woman in her sixties or seventies in good health and CMV-seropositive. The CDR3 runs from the conserved cysteine through the conserved F or W. A D gene is named only where the DNA matches it firmly. Rows give clone size only sometimes, using once, few, many, or a class for an expanded clone.

j_gene: TRBJ2-7; d_gene: .; abundance: few; v_gene: TRBV2; CDR3aa: CASSQGVLTDEQYF; CDR3nt: TGTGCCAGCAGCCAGGGTGTTCTGACGGACGAGCAGTACTTC
j_gene: TRBJ1-6; d_gene: .; abundance: .; v_gene: TRBV7-9; CDR3aa: CASSLRRPDSFYNSPLHF; CDR3nt: TGTGCCAGCAGCTTAAGGCGACCGGACAGTTTCTATAATTCACCCCTCCACTTT
j_gene: TRBJ1-3; d_gene: TRBD1; abundance: .; v_gene: TRBV4-3; CDR3aa: CASSFVETGTGNTIYF; CDR3nt: TGCGCCAGCAGCTTCGTCGAGACAGGGACTGGAAACACCATATATTTT
j_gene: TRBJ1-1; d_gene: TRBD1; abundance: .; v_gene: TRBV14; CDR3aa: CASSQGDRISEAFF; CDR3nt: TGTGCCAGCAGCCAAGGGGACAGGATCTCTGAAGCTTTCTTT
j_gene: TRBJ2-3; d_gene: .; abundance: .; v_gene: TRBV6-5; CDR3aa: CASSYLSRSTDTQYF; CDR3nt: TGTGCCAGCAGTTATCTATCCAGGAGCACAGATACGCAGTATTTT
j_gene: TRBJ2-5; d_gene: .; abundance: .; v_gene: TRBV27; CDR3aa: CASSFRGVQETQYF; CDR3nt: TGTGCCAGCAGTTTCAGGGGGGTCCAAGAGACCCAGTACTTC
j_gene: TRBJ1-4; d_gene: .; abundance: .; v_gene: TRBV6-6; CDR3aa: CASSYSGLANEKLFF; CDR3nt: TGTGCCAGCAGTTACTCTGGGCTGGCTAATGAAAAACTGTTTTTT
j_gene: TRBJ1-4; d_gene: .; abundance: .; v_gene: TRBV5-1; CDR3aa: CASSLGQGLNEKLFF; CDR3nt: TGCGCCAGCAGCTTGGGGCAGGGGCTTAATGAAAAACTGTTTTTT
j_gene: TRBJ2-1; d_gene: TRBD1; abundance: .; v_gene: TRBV5-1; CDR3aa: CASSFGTGRYNEQFF; CDR3nt: TGCGCCAGCAGCTTTGGGACAGGTCGCTACAATGAGCAGTTCTTC
j_gene: TRBJ1-3; d_gene: .; abundance: .; v_gene: TRBV6-5; CDR3aa: CASSSNSGNTIYF; CDR3nt: TGTGCCAGCAGTTCAAACTCTGGAAACACCATATATTTT
j_gene: TRBJ1-4; d_gene: .; abundance: .; v_gene: TRBV5-1; CDR3aa: CASSLGHATNEKLFF; CDR3nt: TGCGCCAGCAGCTTGGGACATGCAACTAATGAAAAACTGTTTTTT
j_gene: TRBJ2-5; d_gene: TRBD1; abundance: .; v_gene: TRBV6-6; CDR3aa: CASSYIRDRETQYF; CDR3nt: TGTGCCAGCAGTTACATTCGGGACAGAGAGACCCAGTACTTC
j_gene: TRBJ1-5; d_gene: TRBD1; abundance: .; v_gene: TRBV6-1; CDR3aa: CASTQDRGDQPQHF; CDR3nt: TGTGCCAGCACCCAGGACAGGGGGGACCAGCCCCAGCATTTT
j_gene: TRBJ2-7; d_gene: .; abundance: .; v_gene: TRBV19; CDR3aa: CASSEGTSYEQYF; CDR3nt: TGTGCCAGTAGTGAGGGTACCTCCTACGAGCAGTACTTC
j_gene: TRBJ2-3; d_gene: TRBD1; abundance: .; v_gene: TRBV7-9; CDR3aa: CASSSYYGTGKTDTQYF; CDR3nt: TGTGCCAGCAGCTCCTACTATGGGACAGGGAAGACAGATACGCAGTATTTT
j_gene: TRBJ1-2; d_gene: .; abundance: .; v_gene: TRBV29-1; CDR3aa: CSVEGKDNNYGYTF; CDR3nt: TGCAGCGTTGAAGGTAAAGACAACAACTATGGCTACACCTTC
j_gene: TRBJ2-5; d_gene: TRBD2; abundance: .; v_gene: TRBV7-2; CDR3aa: CASSSRGGRQETQYF; CDR3nt: TGTGCCAGCAGCTCGCGGGGGGGCAGACAAGAGACCCAGTACTTC
j_gene: TRBJ2-1; d_gene: .; abundance: once; v_gene: TRBV4-1; CDR3aa: CASSRGGGSYNEQFF; CDR3nt: TGCGCCAGCAGTCGCGGGGGCGGCTCCTACAATGAGCAGTTCTTC
j_gene: TRBJ2-5; d_gene: .; abundance: .; v_gene: TRBV6-6; CDR3aa: CASNSLGLPGTQYF; CDR3nt: TGTGCCAGCAACTCCTTAGGCCTCCCGGGGACCCAGTACTTC
j_gene: TRBJ1-4; d_gene: TRBD1; abundance: .; v_gene: TRBV10-3; CDR3aa: CAIGTGATNEKLFF; CDR3nt: TGTGCCATCGGGACAGGAGCAACTAATGAAAAACTGTTTTTT
j_gene: TRBJ2-3; d_gene: TRBD2; abundance: .; v_gene: TRBV5-1; CDR3aa: CASSSGTSGGSGTQYF; CDR3nt: TGCGCCAGCAGCTCGGGGACTAGCGGGGGGTCGGGTACGCAGTATTTT
j_gene: TRBJ2-3; d_gene: .; abundance: .; v_gene: TRBV7-2; CDR3aa: CASSSNARRTDTQYF; CDR3nt: TGTGCCAGCAGCTCCAATGCCAGGCGCACAGATACGCAGTATTTT
j_gene: TRBJ2-5; d_gene: TRBD2; abundance: .; v_gene: TRBV5-1; CDR3aa: CASSFGGEETQYF; CDR3nt: TGCGCCAGCAGCTTTGGGGGGGAGGAGACCCAGTACTTC
j_gene: TRBJ2-6; d_gene: .; abundance: once; v_gene: TRBV6-1; CDR3aa: CASSLQAIGANVLTF; CDR3nt: TGTGCCAGCAGTCTACAGGCGATAGGGGCCAACGTCCTGACTTTC
j_gene: TRBJ2-1; d_gene: TRBD1; abundance: .; v_gene: TRBV5-8; CDR3aa: CASSLVVGTGGFYGEQFF; CDR3nt: TGTGCCAGCAGCTTGGTGGTGGGGACAGGGGGATTCTATGGCGAGCAGTTCTTC
j_gene: TRBJ1-4; d_gene: .; abundance: .; v_gene: TRBV19; CDR3aa: CASSMGDTTEKLFF; CDR3nt: TGTGCCAGTAGTATGGGAGATACGACAGAAAAACTGTTTTTT
j_gene: TRBJ2-2; d_gene: .; abundance: .; v_gene: TRBV7-2; CDR3aa: CASSLFTGNTGELFF; CDR3nt: TGTGCCAGCAGCTTATTCACAGGGAACACCGGGGAGCTGTTTTTT
j_gene: TRBJ1-1; d_gene: TRBD1; abundance: few; v_gene: TRBV6-5; CDR3aa: CASSYSAGGSNTEAFF; CDR3nt: TGTGCCAGCAGTTACTCGGCAGGGGGGTCGAACACTGAAGCTTTCTTT
j_gene: TRBJ1-4; d_gene: TRBD1; abundance: .; v_gene: TRBV19; CDR3aa: CASEGTGVGEKLFF; CDR3nt: TGTGCCAGTGAAGGGACAGGGGTTGGTGAAAAACTGTTTTTT
j_gene: TRBJ2-7; d_gene: TRBD1; abundance: .; v_gene: TRBV7-9; CDR3aa: CASSLDVTGGKQYF; CDR3nt: TGTGCCAGCAGCTTAGATGTAACAGGGGGAAAGCAGTACTTC
j_gene: TRBJ1-5; d_gene: .; abundance: .; v_gene: TRBV6-6; CDR3aa: CASSLGVQPQHF; CDR3nt: TGTGCCAGCAGCTTAGGAGTCCAGCCCCAGCATTTT
j_gene: TRBJ1-1; d_gene: TRBD1; abundance: .; v_gene: TRBV30; CDR3aa: CAWSGQAHTEAFF; CDR3nt: TGTGCCTGGTCCGGACAGGCTCACACTGAAGCTTTCTTT
j_gene: TRBJ2-5; d_gene: TRBD2; abundance: .; v_gene: TRBV9; CDR3aa: CASSRRLAGRETQYF; CDR3nt: TGTGCCAGCAGCAGACGACTAGCGGGTAGAGAGACCCAGTACTTC
j_gene: TRBJ1-1; d_gene: .; abundance: few; v_gene: TRBV19; CDR3aa: CASISVAGLGNTEAFF; CDR3nt: TGTGCCAGTATCTCCGTTGCAGGTCTGGGGAACACTGAAGCTTTCTTT
j_gene: TRBJ2-5; d_gene: TRBD1; abundance: .; v_gene: TRBV18; CDR3aa: CASSEIQGFQETQYF; CDR3nt: TGTGCCAGCTCGGAAATACAGGGGTTCCAAGAGACCCAGTACTTC
j_gene: TRBJ1-4; d_gene: .; abundance: few; v_gene: TRBV13; CDR3aa: CASSQGQTTNEKLFF; CDR3nt: TGTGCCAGCAGCCAAGGACAGACAACTAATGAAAAACTGTTTTTT
j_gene: TRBJ1-1; d_gene: .; abundance: few; v_gene: TRBV5-4; CDR3aa: CASSFDRSPNTEAFF; CDR3nt: TGTGCCAGCAGCTTCGACAGATCTCCGAACACTGAAGCTTTCTTT
j_gene: TRBJ1-3; d_gene: TRBD1; abundance: .; v_gene: TRBV10-3; CDR3aa: CAISESRTGGSGNTIYF; CDR3nt: TGTGCCATCAGTGAATCCCGGACAGGGGGCTCTGGAAACACCATATATTTT
j_gene: TRBJ2-1; d_gene: TRBD1; abundance: .; v_gene: TRBV19; CDR3aa: CASSLRLTGVNEQFF; CDR3nt: TGTGCCAGTAGTCTCCGATTGACAGGGGTTAATGAGCAGTTCTTC
j_gene: TRBJ2-1; d_gene: TRBD2; abundance: .; v_gene: TRBV4-1; CDR3aa: CASSQGVLLAGRDEQFF; CDR3nt: TGCGCCAGCAGCCAAGGGGTGTTACTAGCGGGGAGGGATGAGCAGTTCTTC
j_gene: TRBJ2-7; d_gene: TRBD1; abundance: .; v_gene: TRBV5-6; CDR3aa: CASSRQGAHYEQYF; CDR3nt: TGTGCCAGCAGCCGACAGGGGGCTCACTACGAGCAGTACTTC
j_gene: TRBJ2-7; d_gene: TRBD1; abundance: .; v_gene: TRBV12-5; CDR3aa: CASGRSTGSYEQYF; CDR3nt: TGTGCTAGTGGCCGCTCGACAGGGTCCTACGAGCAGTACTTC
j_gene: TRBJ1-2; d_gene: .; abundance: .; v_gene: TRBV6-5; CDR3aa: CASSYSGQGSYTF; CDR3nt: TGTGCCAGCAGTTACTCCGGTCAGGGCAGCTACACCTTC
j_gene: TRBJ1-2; d_gene: TRBD1; abundance: .; v_gene: TRBV6-5; CDR3aa: CASSYGATGDGYTF; CDR3nt: TGTGCCAGCAGTTACGGGGCGACAGGGGATGGCTACACCTTC
j_gene: TRBJ1-2; d_gene: .; abundance: .; v_gene: TRBV28; CDR3aa: CASKKTANYGYTF; CDR3nt: TGTGCCAGCAAAAAAACAGCTAACTATGGCTACACCTTC
j_gene: TRBJ1-3; d_gene: TRBD1; abundance: .; v_gene: TRBV6-5; CDR3aa: CAGRDRRSGNTIYF; CDR3nt: TGTGCCGGCAGGGACAGGAGGTCGGGAAACACCATATATTTT
j_gene: TRBJ1-5; d_gene: TRBD1; abundance: .; v_gene: TRBV4-1; CDR3aa: CASSQEGTGLGQPQHF; CDR3nt: TGCGCCAGCAGCCAAGAGGGGACAGGGCTTGGACAGCCCCAGCATTTT
j_gene: TRBJ1-1; d_gene: TRBD1; abundance: .; v_gene: TRBV11-1; CDR3aa: CASSTWTGDVPEAFF; CDR3nt: TGTGCCAGCAGCACATGGACAGGGGATGTGCCTGAAGCTTTCTTT
j_gene: TRBJ1-2; d_gene: .; abundance: .; v_gene: TRBV10-3; CDR3aa: CAISDGRDIGYTF; CDR3nt: TGTGCCATCAGTGATGGCAGGGACATTGGCTACACCTTC
j_gene: TRBJ1-2; d_gene: TRBD1; abundance: .; v_gene: TRBV4-1; CDR3aa: CASSRVPGTDLVYGYTF; CDR3nt: TGCGCCAGCAGCCGCGTCCCGGGGACAGATTTAGTCTATGGCTACACCTTC
j_gene: TRBJ1-2; d_gene: TRBD1; abundance: .; v_gene: TRBV19; CDR3aa: CASRATGTDYGYTF; CDR3nt: TGTGCCAGTAGAGCGACCGGGACAGACTATGGCTACACCTTC
j_gene: TRBJ1-5; d_gene: TRBD1; abundance: .; v_gene: TRBV5-6; CDR3aa: CASSPRGQGFNQPQHF; CDR3nt: TGTGCCAGCAGCCCAAGGGGACAGGGCTTCAATCAGCCCCAGCATTTT
j_gene: TRBJ1-3; d_gene: .; abundance: .; v_gene: TRBV18; CDR3aa: CASSPQGNSGNTIYF; CDR3nt: TGTGCCAGCTCTCCTCAGGGAAACTCTGGAAACACCATATATTTT
j_gene: TRBJ1-4; d_gene: .; abundance: .; v_gene: TRBV11-2; CDR3aa: CASSSPGSMGEKLFF; CDR3nt: TGTGCCAGCAGCTCACCGGGATCGATGGGTGAAAAACTGTTTTTT